The sequence of this T cell receptor (beta chain) was determined in a study of T cell responses to AZD1222 COVID-19 vaccine. Germline V CDR1 and CDR2: SGHTA, FQGTGA. The CDR3 consists of 14 residues. V was trimmed by 1 base and J by 0 bases, leaving 3 bases between them. The repertoire was sequenced with immunoSEQ multiplex PCR; TCRdb's copy has only in-frame clones and lacks some. The sample has 140,000 or so clones, roughly 90% seen once. This clone was found a few times. The TCR sequence derives from an adult who received the AZD1222 COVID-19 vaccine. This sequence joins TRBV7-3 and TRBJ2-2; no definite D call. The source material was peripheral blood, sampled 28 days after the second AZD1222 dose. The CDR3 DNA follows: TGTGCCAGCAGCTTAAACCCGAACACCGGGGAGCTGTTTTTT. This encodes CASSLNPNTGELFF.